The T cell receptor beta chain under discussion was sequenced for a study of T cell responses to AZD1222 COVID-19 vaccine. The CDR3 has 12 residues. Looked up from germline, CDR1 is MNHEY and CDR2 is SVGAGI. Trimming left V 7 bases short and J 2 bases short, with 8 bases between. Of note for this clone: What it binds is not known.

Study results and limitations: After the peak T cell response, and only then, were repertoires sampled. Donors skewed white British and female; clonal diversity was possibly underestimated. Across spike, vaccine-associated CD4 TCRs were found, dominant at 160-218 and 743-854. Among spike-specific TCRs, nearly half reportedly target unmutated variant regions.

Using immunoSEQ multiplex PCR, the repertoire was profiled, and TCRdb retains in-frame clones only, with some absent. The table lists 95,000 to 150,000 clones, approximately 90% of them singletons. The V call is TRBV6-5, the J call TRBJ1-1; D remains ambiguous. This receptor was taken from an adult in good health. The material was peripheral blood, obtained on day 0 of AZD1222 vaccination. The CDR3 region is CASKKGNTEAFF. For the CDR3, the DNA is TGTGCCAGCAAGAAGGGAAACACTGAAGCTTTCTTT.